Following are 11 T cell receptor beta chains from one sample sequenced in a study of molecular identifiers for immune sequencing clone quantification. MiXCR, applied by TCRdb to the PCR reads, yields one record per CDR3 protein. The data show about 330,000 distinct CDR3 sequences, roughly a quarter seen once. Sample: naive CD8+ T cells from blood, with Jurkat cell RNA spiked in. The subset is: FACS-sorted CD8+CD4-CCR7+CD45RA+ naive T cells. The source of these receptors is a human donor in good health. Some libraries in this study had Jurkat cell RNA spiked in.

This clonotype turned up a few times. The CDR3 nucleotides are TGTGCCAGCAGCCAAGAGAGTCTGGGTTTAGCTTTCTTT. Its protein is CASSQESLGLAFF. The rearrangement joins TRBV3-1 to TRBJ1-1, with D unresolved. In germline, CDR1 is LGHDT, CDR2 YNNKEL (reference sequence). The CDR3 is made up of 13 amino acids. V lost 0 bases to trimming and J lost 10 bases, with 12 bases between them.

There are many counts of this clonotype. The genes are TRBV7-2 and TRBJ1-5, with 9 bases matching TRBD1. Germline V gene data show CDR1 as SGHTA and CDR2 as FQGNSA. After removal of 5 bases from V and 2 bases from J, the junction contained 4 bases not matched to a gene. The CDR3 is 15 residues long. This CDR3 is CASSLQGAGNQPQHF. The CDR3 DNA reads TGTGCCAGCAGCCTACAGGGGGCTGGCAATCAGCCCCAGCATTTT.

V is TRBV30 and J is TRBJ2-7, with D tentatively TRBD1 (6 bases). V dropped 3 bases and J dropped 2 bases, with 11 bases sitting between them. Germline assignment: CDR1 GTSNPN and CDR2 SVGIG (reference sequence). The CDR3 has 13 residues. The CDR3 DNA sequence: TGTGCCTGGAGCTTGACAGGACCCTACGAGCAGTACTTC. This gives the protein CAWSLTGPYEQYF.

In this sample, this clonotype turned up a few times. The chain carries TRBV6-2 or TRBV6-3 and TRBJ2-6; unclear D gene. Germline CDR1 reads MNHEY; CDR2 reads SVGEGT. This CDR3 is 16 amino acids long. Trimming left V 2 bases short and J 1 base short, with 9 bases between. CDR3 coding DNA: TGTGCCAGCAGTTACCCCGTATTGTCTGGGGCCAACGTCCTGACTTTC. Translation: CASSYPVLSGANVLTF.

This clonotype was picked up one time. Given a much more abundant clone one base away, this may be a read error. V usage is TRBV4-2 and J usage is TRBJ2-1; TRBD2 aligns across 8 bases. The length of the CDR3 is 17 residues. Germline trimming cut 11 bases from V and 10 bases from J; bases unmatched to any gene: 25. The germline gives CDR1 LGHNA, CDR2 YNFKEQ. Here the CDR3 reads CAGKETGAGGSLGEQFF. CDR3 sequence (DNA): TGTGCCGGCAAAGAAACGGGGGCGGGAGGCTCCTTGGGAGAGCAGTTCTTC.

This clonotype was seen a handful of times. V and J are TRBV19 and TRBJ2-1; D remains unclear. The CDR3 is 15 amino acids. Trimming removed 4 bases at V and 0 bases at J, with 10 bases between. In germline, CDR1 is LNHDA, CDR2 SQIVND (reference sequence). CDR3 in amino acids: CASSRARSSYNEQFF. CDR3 DNA: TGTGCCAGTAGTAGAGCGAGAAGCTCCTACAATGAGCAGTTCTTC.

This clonotype was seen many times. The gene calls are TRBV9 and TRBJ2-6, with D tentatively TRBD1 (6 bases). The CDR3 is 15 residues long. V dropped 4 bases and J dropped 4 bases, with 12 bases sitting between them. Germline V CDR1 and CDR2: SGDLS, YYNGEE. The DNA for the CDR3 is TGTGCCAGCAGCCCAGAGGGGGTAGGGGCCAACGTCCTGACTTTC. Translation: CASSPEGVGANVLTF.

This clonotype was counted only a few times. The chain joins TRBV28 to TRBJ2-7; 11 positions match TRBD2. The CDR3 sequence is 19 residues long. V shed 2 bases and J 6 bases; nucleotides not matched to a gene: 18. CDR1 MDHEN and CDR2 SYDVKM come from the germline V gene. The DNA of the CDR3 is TGTGCCAGCAGTTTACTTCGCACTAGCGGGAGCCTTCTACCTACCGAGCAGTACTTC. It translates to CASSLLRTSGSLLPTEQYF.

The rearrangement links TRBV6-2 or TRBV6-3 to TRBJ2-3; D uncertain. V lost 6 bases and J lost 6, with 13 bases in between. The germline V gene has CDR1 MNHEY and CDR2 SVGEGT. There are 13 residues in the CDR3. The CDR3 loop reads CASSPNLRDTQYF. The CDR3 region has the DNA TGTGCCAGCAGCCCGAATTTGAGGGATACGCAGTATTTT.

Regarding this clonotype: A much larger clonotype is one base distant, so this may be a read error. It is likely a read error, because the conserved phenylalanine at the end of the CDR3 is missing. The chain is built from TRBV28 and TRBJ2-7, with 8 bases fitting TRBD1. The J segment lost 2 bases and the V segment lost 1 base, leaving 16 bases of the junction unmatched. The CDR3 contains 19 residues. The germline V gene encodes CDR1 MDHEN and CDR2 SYDVKM. The CDR3 spells CASSLFPSSGPGQAYEQYL. In DNA, the CDR3 is TGTGCCAGCAGTTTATTCCCCAGCTCCGGCCCGGGACAGGCCTACGAGCAGTACCTC.

This clonotype was counted ten times or more. This chain connects TRBV9 to TRBJ2-5; a possible D gene is TRBD2 (6 bases). Germline CDR1 is SGDLS and CDR2 is YYNGEE. The CDR3 contains 18 residues. The V end lost 4 bases, the J end lost 9 bases, and 31 bases lay between the germline ends. The CDR3 loop reads CASSPEAEPGPGVVAQYF. CDR3 DNA sequence: TGTGCCAGCAGCCCAGAGGCAGAACCGGGACCGGGGGTGGTGGCCCAGTACTTC.